Listed here are 26 T cell receptor beta chains from one sample, sequenced in a study of shared clonotypes between healthy human individuals. The naive CD8 subset, CD45RO-negative cells positively selected for CCR7, excluded terminally differentiated effector memory CD45RA+ cells. Using immunoSEQ multiplex PCR, the repertoire was profiled, and TCRdb retains in-frame clones only, with some absent. This table holds about 2,200,000 clones, around 93% found once. Source material: naive CD8+ T cells from PBMCs. The receptors shown here come from a man between 18 and 29 years old in good health. Some clones in this sample may be carry-over from other donors' samples.

In this sample, this clone turned up many times. The rearrangement links TRBV6-6 to TRBJ1-2, with 7 positions matching TRBD1. This CDR3 has 16 amino acids. Unmatched junction bases numbered 17, after V lost 5 bases and J lost 8 bases. CDR1 and CDR2 from the germline V gene are MNHNY and SVGAGI (reference sequence). CDR3 in DNA: TGTGCCAGCAGTCCCGATGGACAGGCCCCACTAGGAGGCTACACCTTC. It translates to CASSPDGQAPLGGYTF.

The chain couples TRBV21-1 to TRBJ2-1; the DNA was not compared with TRBD2, the D call given in the table. TRBV21-1 is classified as a pseudogene. This CDR3 has 17 residues. CDR3 amino acids: CASSKAPAGWSYNEQFF. The CDR3, as DNA: TGTGCCAGCAGCAAAGCGCCAGCGGGTTGGTCCTACAATGAGCAGTTCTTC.

The V call is TRBV27, the J call TRBJ2-1; 14 bases map to TRBD2. J gave up 4 bases and V 4 bases, and 6 bases lay outside the gene matches. Germline CDR1 reads MNHEY; CDR2 reads SMNVEV (reference sequence). The CDR3 is made up of 17 amino acids. The CDR3 DNA is TGTGCCAGCAGTTCTCGACTAGCGGGAGGGCCGTACAATGAGCAGTTCTTC. Protein: CASSSRLAGGPYNEQFF.

The V call is TRBV4-3, the J call TRBJ2-1; no clear D gene. CDR1 is LGHNA and CDR2 is YSLEER in the germline V gene. V was shortened by 1 base and J by 10 bases, with 20 bases between the two germline ends. This CDR3 has 16 amino acids. CDR3 coding DNA: TGCGCCAGCAGCCAAGTAGAGAGGAGACTCCTAGGAGAGCAGTTCTTC. Translation gives CASSQVERRLLGEQFF.

This clone was detected only once. J is TRBJ2-3 and V is TRBV28; no firm D call. In germline, CDR1 is MDHEN, CDR2 SYDVKM. The CDR3 spans 12 residues. V dropped 6 bases and J dropped 5 bases, with 9 bases sitting between them. The CDR3 is CASRTRGDTQYF. The CDR3 bases are TGTGCCAGCAGGACGAGAGGAGATACGCAGTATTTT. Full variable domain (outside the CDR3, taken from reference TRBV28 and TRBJ2-3): DVKVTQSSRYLVKRTGEKVFLECVQDMDHENMFWYRQDPGLGLRLIYFSYDVKMKEKGDIPEGYSVSREKKERFSLILESASTNQTSMYLCASRTRGDTQYFGPGTRLTVL.

V is TRBV19 and J is TRBJ1-5; 7 bases are a match to TRBD1. Germline lookup yields CDR1 LNHDA and CDR2 SQIVND (reference sequence). The J segment lost 0 bases and the V segment lost 5 bases, leaving 13 bases of the junction unmatched. The CDR3 is made up of 18 amino acids. The DNA of the CDR3 is TGTGCCAGTAGTGAAACAGGGGCGGGTTTTTATAGCAATCAGCCCCAGCATTTT. It specifies CASSETGAGFYSNQPQHF.

The chain recombines TRBV7-6 with TRBJ2-3; D remains ambiguous. The germline V gene has CDR1 SGHVS and CDR2 FNYEAQ. This CDR3 has 15 residues. Trimming removed 1 base from V and 0 bases from J, with 8 bases in between. DNA for the CDR3: TGTGCCAGCAGCTTAGTTCCTTCTAGCACAGATACGCAGTATTTT. Its translation is CASSLVPSSTDTQYF.

The J gene is TRBJ2-5, the V gene TRBV19, with unresolved D. Germline lookup yields CDR1 LNHDA and CDR2 SQIVND (reference sequence). The CDR3 spans 13 residues. V was pared by 6 bases and J by 0 bases, with 8 bases between. The DNA for the CDR3 is TGTGCCAGTAGGGAACGGAACCAAGAGACCCAGTACTTC. Translated: CASRERNQETQYF. The full variable domain, rest sourced from reference TRBV19 and TRBJ2-5, is DGGITQSPKYLFRKEGQNVTLSCEQNLNHDAMYWYRQDPGQGLRLIYYSQIVNDFQKGDIAEGYSVSREKKESFPLTVTSAQKNPTAFYLCASRERNQETQYFGPGTRLLVL.

The rearrangement uses TRBV4-2 and TRBJ1-4, with D hard to call. This CDR3 spans 15 amino acids. Germline V gene data show CDR1 as LGHNA and CDR2 as YNFKEQ. With 1 base removed from V and 5 bases from J, the gap between germline ends came to 11 bases. The CDR3: CASSQGERRNEKLFF. The CDR3 DNA reads as TGTGCCAGCAGCCAAGGTGAGAGGCGGAATGAAAAACTGTTTTTT.

The chain is built from TRBV10-1 and TRBJ1-2; D ambiguous. The germline gives CDR1 WNHNN, CDR2 SYGVQD (reference sequence). The CDR3 contains 13 residues. The V end lost 7 bases, the J end lost 4 bases, and 13 bases lay between the germline ends. This CDR3 is CASTAPSGYGYTF. DNA of the CDR3: TGCGCCAGCACCGCCCCTTCAGGCTATGGCTACACCTTC.

Concerning this clone itself: The same CDR3 arises from other DNA sequences in this sample as well. This chain joins TRBV27 and TRBJ2-7; D might be TRBD2 (5 bases). Trimming removed 4 bases at V and 3 bases at J, with 10 bases between. Germline lookup yields CDR1 MNHEY and CDR2 SMNVEV (reference sequence). The CDR3 contains 13 residues. In nucleotides, the CDR3 is TGTGCCAGCAGTTCCGGGAACAGCTACGAGCAGTACTTC. Translating gives CASSSGNSYEQYF.

V usage is TRBV7-5 and J usage is TRBJ2-3; no DNA check was done on the table's D call, TRBD2. TRBV7-5 is noted as a pseudogene. The CDR3 runs to 16 residues. CDR3 region: CVRSLQELAGTDTQYF. The CDR3 bases are TGTGTCAGAAGCCTACAAGAATTAGCGGGCACAGATACGCAGTATTTT.

The rearrangement joins TRBV28 to TRBJ2-1; 7 bases fit TRBD2. J lost 0 bases, V lost 3 bases, and 11 bases had no gene match. Germline V gene lookup returns CDR1 MDHEN and CDR2 SYDVKM. This CDR3 spans 18 amino acids. The CDR3 sequence is CASSFPLAEYDSYNEQFF. The DNA for the CDR3 is TGTGCCAGCAGTTTCCCGCTAGCGGAATACGACTCCTACAATGAGCAGTTCTTC.

The chain is built from TRBV9 and TRBJ2-1, with 7 nucleotides matching TRBD2. In germline, CDR1 is SGDLS, CDR2 YYNGEE. The CDR3 is 12 residues long. The V gene end was trimmed by 7 bases and the J gene end by 10 bases; junction bases not matched to a gene: 8. The CDR3 loop reads CASGLGRKEQFF. The CDR3 DNA is TGTGCCAGCGGACTAGGGCGAAAAGAGCAGTTCTTC.

The chain couples TRBV11-2 to TRBJ2-3; 15 bases align to TRBD2. The CDR3 extends over 16 amino acids. CDR1 SGHAT and CDR2 FQNNGV come from the germline V gene. V shed 5 bases and J 5 bases; nucleotides not matched to a gene: 5. CDR3 nucleotides: TGTGCCAGCAGCGCGGGACTAGCGGGAGGTGGAGATACGCAGTATTTT. As protein: CASSAGLAGGGDTQYF.

The rearrangement uses TRBV28 and TRBJ2-2, with D unclear. CDR1 and CDR2 from the germline V gene are MDHEN and SYDVKM. The CDR3 is made up of 14 amino acids. Trimming cost V 0 bases and J 3 bases, with 5 bases left between them. The CDR3, as DNA: TGTGCCAGCAGTTTATGGATGGACACCGGGGAGCTGTTTTTT. Its protein product is CASSLWMDTGELFF.

The chain combines TRBV30 with TRBJ1-1; TRBD1 matches at 7 bases. The CDR3 has 14 amino acids. In germline, CDR1 is GTSNPN, CDR2 SVGIG (reference sequence). V trimming: 3 bases; J trimming: 4 bases; junction bases outside the gene matches: 8. The DNA for the CDR3 is TGTGCCTGGAGGCCTAGGGGGCTTGGCACTGAAGCTTTCTTT. Translation gives CAWRPRGLGTEAFF. Looking up the rest from reference TRBV30 and TRBJ1-1 gives the full variable domain: SQTIHQWPATLVQPVGSPLSLECTVEGTSNPNLYWYRQAAGRGLQLLFYSVGIGQISSEVPQNLSASRPQDRQFILSSKKLLLSDSGFYLCAWRPRGLGTEAFFGQGTRLTVV.

J is TRBJ2-7 and V is TRBV28; D not resolved. Trimming left V 6 bases short and J 4 bases short, with 10 bases between. This CDR3 has 12 residues. The germline V gene encodes CDR1 MDHEN and CDR2 SYDVKM. In DNA, the CDR3 is TGTGCCAGCAGGGACCCCCAATACGAGCAGTACTTC. Its protein product is CASRDPQYEQYF.

The V call is TRBV7-9, the J call TRBJ2-2; 10 positions match TRBD1. Germline-derived CDR1 and CDR2 are SEHNR and FQNEAQ (reference sequence). This CDR3 spans 17 amino acids. With V trimmed by 5 bases and J by 1 base, 7 bases remained unmatched. DNA for the CDR3: TGTGCCAGCAGCCAACCCAGGACAGGGGGGAACACCGGGGAGCTGTTTTTT. Protein sequence: CASSQPRTGGNTGELFF.

This rearrangement joins TRBV7-2 to TRBJ2-7, with D perhaps TRBD1 or TRBD2 (5 bases each). The length of the CDR3 is 13 residues. From germline, CDR1 is SGHTA and CDR2 FQGNSA. The V end lost 5 bases, the J end lost 5 bases, and 13 bases lay between the germline ends. The CDR3 here is CASSPLGVHEQYF. In DNA form, the CDR3 reads TGTGCCAGCAGCCCGTTGGGGGTCCACGAGCAGTACTTC.

The V gene is TRBV5-5, the J gene TRBJ1-2; 7 bases agree with TRBD1. CDR3 length: 14 residues. Losses at the gene ends were 5 bases for V and 2 bases for J; bases not matched to a gene: 6. Germline CDR1 is SGHKS and CDR2 is YYEKEE (reference sequence). The CDR3 sequence is CASSISGQNYGYTF. The CDR3 region has the DNA TGTGCCAGCAGTATCTCGGGACAGAACTATGGCTACACCTTC.

The J gene is TRBJ2-1, the V gene TRBV7-6; TRBD2 aligns across 11 bases. The ends lost 2 bases at V and 0 bases at J; junction bases unmatched: 9. The germline V gene encodes CDR1 SGHVS and CDR2 FNYEAQ. The CDR3 extends over 19 amino acids. The CDR3: CASSLTLAGGTGSYNEQFF. DNA for the CDR3: TGTGCCAGCAGCTTAACCCTAGCGGGGGGTACGGGCTCCTACAATGAGCAGTTCTTC.

The J gene is TRBJ2-2, the V gene TRBV5-1; TRBD1 agrees at 9 bases. Germline CDR1 reads SGHRS; CDR2 reads YFSETQ. The CDR3 length is 16 residues. The junction had 8 bases not matched to a gene; V was cut back by 4 bases and J by 4 bases. The DNA for the CDR3 is TGCGCCAGCAGCGGGAGAGGGACAGGGACCACCGGGGAGCTGTTTTTT. Translating it yields CASSGRGTGTTGELFF.

The chain couples TRBV9 to TRBJ2-1; 7 nucleotides line up with TRBD2. Trimming at V came to 4 bases and at J to 5 bases, leaving 9 bases not matched to a gene. There are 15 residues in the CDR3. Per germline, CDR1 SGDLS and CDR2 YYNGEE. The CDR3 DNA reads as TGTGCCAGCAGCTGGGCGGGAGTTTTGAACAATGAGCAGTTCTTC. Translation gives CASSWAGVLNNEQFF.

V usage is TRBV6-1 and J usage is TRBJ2-1, with D hard to call. This CDR3 contains 16 residues. The V gene lost 4 bases and the J gene lost 1 base, with 14 bases spanning the gap. Germline V lookup: CDR1 MNHNS, CDR2 SASEGT. The CDR3: CASSVGISISYNEQFF. CDR3 nucleotides: TGTGCCAGCAGTGTTGGGATTTCAATATCCTACAATGAGCAGTTCTTC.

V is TRBV5-6 and J is TRBJ2-1; D uncertain. The CDR3 has 12 residues. The ends were cut back, 3 bases at V and 7 bases at J, with 8 bases in the middle. The germline CDR1 and CDR2 sequences are SGHDT and YYEEEE. The CDR3 reads CASSWGVNEQFF. The DNA for the CDR3 is TGTGCCAGCAGCTGGGGTGTTAATGAGCAGTTCTTC.